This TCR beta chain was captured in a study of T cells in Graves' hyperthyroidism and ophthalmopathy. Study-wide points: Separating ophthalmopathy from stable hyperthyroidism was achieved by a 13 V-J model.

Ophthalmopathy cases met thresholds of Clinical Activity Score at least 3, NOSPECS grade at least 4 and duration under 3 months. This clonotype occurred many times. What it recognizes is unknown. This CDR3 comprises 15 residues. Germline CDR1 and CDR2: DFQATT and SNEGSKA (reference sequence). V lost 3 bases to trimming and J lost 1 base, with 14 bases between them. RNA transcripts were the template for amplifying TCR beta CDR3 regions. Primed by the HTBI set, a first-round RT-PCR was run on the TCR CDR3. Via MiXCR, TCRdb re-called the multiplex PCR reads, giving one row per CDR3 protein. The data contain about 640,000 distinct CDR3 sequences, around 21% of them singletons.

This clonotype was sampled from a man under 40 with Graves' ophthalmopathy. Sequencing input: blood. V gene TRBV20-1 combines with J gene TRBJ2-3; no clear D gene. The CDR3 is CSASALAHGTDTQYF. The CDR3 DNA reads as TGCAGTGCTAGTGCGTTGGCTCATGGCACAGATACGCAGTATTTT.